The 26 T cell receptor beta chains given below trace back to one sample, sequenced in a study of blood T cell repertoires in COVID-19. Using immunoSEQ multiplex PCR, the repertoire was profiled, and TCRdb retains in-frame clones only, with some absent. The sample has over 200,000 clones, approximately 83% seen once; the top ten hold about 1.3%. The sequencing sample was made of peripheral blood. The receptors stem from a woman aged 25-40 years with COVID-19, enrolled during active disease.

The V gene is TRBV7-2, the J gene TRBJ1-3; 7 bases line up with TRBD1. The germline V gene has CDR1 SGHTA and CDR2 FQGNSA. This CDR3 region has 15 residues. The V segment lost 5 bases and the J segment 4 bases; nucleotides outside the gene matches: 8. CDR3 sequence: CASSTRGQRGNTIYF. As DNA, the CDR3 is TGTGCCAGCAGCACAAGGGGACAGCGGGGAAACACCATATATTTT.

CDR3 sequence: CASSSRQYEQYF. CDR3 sequence (DNA): TGTGCCAGCAGCTCCAGACAGTACGAGCAGTACTTC. V gene TRBV7-8 combines with J gene TRBJ2-7, with D possibly matching TRBD1 (5 bases). V was cut by 4 bases and J by 4 bases, with 8 bases left in between. The CDR3 consists of 12 residues. Germline V gene lookup returns CDR1 SGHVS and CDR2 FQNEAQ.

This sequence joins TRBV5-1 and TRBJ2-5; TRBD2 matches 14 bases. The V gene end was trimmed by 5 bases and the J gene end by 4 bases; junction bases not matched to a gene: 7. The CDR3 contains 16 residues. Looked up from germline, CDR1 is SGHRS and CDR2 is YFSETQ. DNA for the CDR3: TGCGCCAGCAGTCCGCGACTAGCGGGAGGGTTAGAGACCCAGTACTTC. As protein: CASSPRLAGGLETQYF.

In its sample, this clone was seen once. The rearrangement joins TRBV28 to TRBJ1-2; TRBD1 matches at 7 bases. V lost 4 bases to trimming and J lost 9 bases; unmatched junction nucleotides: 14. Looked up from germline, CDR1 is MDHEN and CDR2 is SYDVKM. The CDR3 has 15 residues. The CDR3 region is CASSSPTIDRDRYTF. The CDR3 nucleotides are TGTGCCAGCAGTTCACCTACCATCGACAGGGACCGCTACACCTTC.

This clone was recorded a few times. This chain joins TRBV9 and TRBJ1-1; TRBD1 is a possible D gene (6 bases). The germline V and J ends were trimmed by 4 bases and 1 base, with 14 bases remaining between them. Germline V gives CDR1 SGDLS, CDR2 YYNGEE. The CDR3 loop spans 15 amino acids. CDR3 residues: CASSTHPTGNTEAFF. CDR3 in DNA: TGTGCCAGCAGCACCCATCCGACAGGGAACACTGAAGCTTTCTTT.

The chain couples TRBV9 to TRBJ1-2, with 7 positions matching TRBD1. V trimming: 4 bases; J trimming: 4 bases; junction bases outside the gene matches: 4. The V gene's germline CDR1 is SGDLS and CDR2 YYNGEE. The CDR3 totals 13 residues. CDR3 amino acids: CASSSQGGYGYTF. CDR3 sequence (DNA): TGTGCCAGCAGCTCCCAGGGGGGCTATGGCTACACCTTC.

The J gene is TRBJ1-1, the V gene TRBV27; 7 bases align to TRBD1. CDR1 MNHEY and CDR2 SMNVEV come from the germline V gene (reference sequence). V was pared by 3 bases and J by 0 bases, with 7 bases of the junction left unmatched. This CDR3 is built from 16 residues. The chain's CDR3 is CASSFSQGSMNTEAFF. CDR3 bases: TGTGCCAGCAGTTTTTCACAGGGGTCCATGAACACTGAAGCTTTCTTT.

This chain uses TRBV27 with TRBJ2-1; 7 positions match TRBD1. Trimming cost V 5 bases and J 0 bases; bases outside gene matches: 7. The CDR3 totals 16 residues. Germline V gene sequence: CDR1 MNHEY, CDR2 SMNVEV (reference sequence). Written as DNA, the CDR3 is TGTGCCAGCAGTGCACAGACAGGGTACTCCTACAATGAGCAGTTCTTC. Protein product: CASSAQTGYSYNEQFF.

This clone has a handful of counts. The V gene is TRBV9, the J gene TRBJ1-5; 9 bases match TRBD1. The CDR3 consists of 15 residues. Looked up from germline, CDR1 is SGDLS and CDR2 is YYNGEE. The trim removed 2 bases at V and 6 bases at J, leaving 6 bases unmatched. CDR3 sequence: CASSVTGGEGQPQHF. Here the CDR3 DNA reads TGTGCCAGCAGCGTTACAGGGGGCGAGGGTCAGCCCCAGCATTTT.

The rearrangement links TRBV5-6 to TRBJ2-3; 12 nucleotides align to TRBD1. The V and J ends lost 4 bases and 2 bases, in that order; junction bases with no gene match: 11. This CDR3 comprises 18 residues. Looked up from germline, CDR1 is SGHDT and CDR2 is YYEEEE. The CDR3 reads CASSGGTGGRLNTDTQYF. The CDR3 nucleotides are TGTGCCAGCAGCGGCGGGACAGGGGGCAGACTAAACACAGATACGCAGTATTTT.

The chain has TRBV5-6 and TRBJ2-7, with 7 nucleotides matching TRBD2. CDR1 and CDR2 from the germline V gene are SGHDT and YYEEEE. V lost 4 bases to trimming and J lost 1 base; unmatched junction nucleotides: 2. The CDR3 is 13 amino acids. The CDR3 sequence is CASSGRASYEQYF. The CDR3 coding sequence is TGTGCCAGCAGCGGGAGGGCTTCCTACGAGCAGTACTTC.

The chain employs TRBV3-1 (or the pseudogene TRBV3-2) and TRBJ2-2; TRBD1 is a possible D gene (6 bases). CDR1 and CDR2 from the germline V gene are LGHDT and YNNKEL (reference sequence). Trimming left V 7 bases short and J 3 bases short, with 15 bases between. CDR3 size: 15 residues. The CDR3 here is CASNKMGADTGELFF. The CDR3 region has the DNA TGTGCCAGCAACAAAATGGGGGCCGACACCGGGGAGCTGTTTTTT.

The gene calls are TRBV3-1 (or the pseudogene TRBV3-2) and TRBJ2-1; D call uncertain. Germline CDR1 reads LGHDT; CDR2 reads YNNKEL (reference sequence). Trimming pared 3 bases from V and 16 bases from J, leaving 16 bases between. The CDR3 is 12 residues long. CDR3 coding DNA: TGTGCCAGCAGCCAGAGCCGAGCTATGAATTTCTTC. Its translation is CASSQSRAMNFF.

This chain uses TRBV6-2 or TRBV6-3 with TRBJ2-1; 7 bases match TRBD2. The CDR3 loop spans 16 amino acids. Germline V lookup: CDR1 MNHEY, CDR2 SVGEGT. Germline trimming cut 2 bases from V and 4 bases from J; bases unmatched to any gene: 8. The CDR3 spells CASSYEGRGRYNEQFF. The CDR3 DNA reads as TGTGCCAGCAGTTACGAAGGGCGGGGGAGATACAATGAGCAGTTCTTC.

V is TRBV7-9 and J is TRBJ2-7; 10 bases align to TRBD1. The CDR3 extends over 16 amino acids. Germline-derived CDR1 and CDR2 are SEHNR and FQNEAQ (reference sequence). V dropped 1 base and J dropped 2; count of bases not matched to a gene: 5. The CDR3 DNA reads TGTGCCAGCAGCTTAGGGCGGACAGGGGGGCCCTACGAGCAGTACTTC. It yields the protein CASSLGRTGGPYEQYF.

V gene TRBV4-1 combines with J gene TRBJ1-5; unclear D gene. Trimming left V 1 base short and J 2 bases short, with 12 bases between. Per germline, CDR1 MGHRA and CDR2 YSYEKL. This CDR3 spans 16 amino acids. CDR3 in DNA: TGCGCCAGCAGCCAAGTGGAGAACGGCGGCAATCAGCCCCAGCATTTT. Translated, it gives CASSQVENGGNQPQHF.

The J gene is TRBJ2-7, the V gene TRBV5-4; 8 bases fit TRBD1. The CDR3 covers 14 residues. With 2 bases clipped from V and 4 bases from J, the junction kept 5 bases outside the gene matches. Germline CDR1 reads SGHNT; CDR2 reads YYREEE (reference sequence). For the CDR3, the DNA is TGTGCCAGCAGCTTCGGACAGGGTCGGTACGAGCAGTACTTC. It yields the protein CASSFGQGRYEQYF.

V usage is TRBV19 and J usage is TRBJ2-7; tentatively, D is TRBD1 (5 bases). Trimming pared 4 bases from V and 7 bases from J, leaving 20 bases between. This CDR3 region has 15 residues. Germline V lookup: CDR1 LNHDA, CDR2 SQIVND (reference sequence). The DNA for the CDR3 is TGTGCCAGTAGTACTTTTCCCGGGCCAGGGTGGGAGCAGTACTTC. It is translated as CASSTFPGPGWEQYF.

CDR3 coding DNA: TGCAGCGTTCGTGCAGGGGAAGGCTACACCTTC. Translating gives CSVRAGEGYTF. The rearrangement joins TRBV29-1 to TRBJ1-2; possibly TRBD1 for D (6 bases). The CDR3 extends over 11 amino acids. Trimming shortened V by 5 bases and J by 8 bases, and 12 bases separated the two germline ends. The germline gives CDR1 SQVTM, CDR2 ANQGSEA.

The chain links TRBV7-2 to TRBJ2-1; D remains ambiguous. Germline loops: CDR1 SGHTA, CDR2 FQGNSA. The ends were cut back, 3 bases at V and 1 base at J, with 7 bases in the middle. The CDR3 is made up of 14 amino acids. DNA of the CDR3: TGTGCCAGCAGCTTCGAGGTATCCTACAATGAGCAGTTCTTC. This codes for CASSFEVSYNEQFF.

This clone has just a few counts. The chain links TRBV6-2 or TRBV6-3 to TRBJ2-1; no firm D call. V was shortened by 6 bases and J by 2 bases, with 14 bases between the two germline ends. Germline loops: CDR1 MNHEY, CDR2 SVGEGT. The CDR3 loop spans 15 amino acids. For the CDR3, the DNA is TGTGCCAGCAGCCTCGGTTCCCCCGCCTACAATGAGCAGTTCTTC. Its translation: CASSLGSPAYNEQFF.

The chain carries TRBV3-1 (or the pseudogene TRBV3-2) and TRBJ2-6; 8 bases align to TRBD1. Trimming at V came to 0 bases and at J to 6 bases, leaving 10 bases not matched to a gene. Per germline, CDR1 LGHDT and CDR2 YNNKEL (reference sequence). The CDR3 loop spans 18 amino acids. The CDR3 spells CASSQDLPDRDMANVLTF. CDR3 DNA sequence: TGTGCCAGCAGCCAAGATCTCCCGGACAGGGATATGGCCAACGTCCTGACTTTC.

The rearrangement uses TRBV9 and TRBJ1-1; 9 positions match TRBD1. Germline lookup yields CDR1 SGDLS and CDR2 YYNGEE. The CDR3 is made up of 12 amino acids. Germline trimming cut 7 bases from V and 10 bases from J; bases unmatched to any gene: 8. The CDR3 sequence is CASGTGGGIAFF. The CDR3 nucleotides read TGTGCCAGCGGAACAGGGGGCGGAATAGCTTTCTTT.

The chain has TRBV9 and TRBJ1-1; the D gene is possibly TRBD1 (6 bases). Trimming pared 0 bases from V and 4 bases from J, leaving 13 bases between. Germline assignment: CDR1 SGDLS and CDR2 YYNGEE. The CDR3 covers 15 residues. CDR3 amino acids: CASSVEAVRGTEAFF. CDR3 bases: TGTGCCAGCAGCGTAGAGGCAGTCAGGGGCACTGAAGCTTTCTTT.

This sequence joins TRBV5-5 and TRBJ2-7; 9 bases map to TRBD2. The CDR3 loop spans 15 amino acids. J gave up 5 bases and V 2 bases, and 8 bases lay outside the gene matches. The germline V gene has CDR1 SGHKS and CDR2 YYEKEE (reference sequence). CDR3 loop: CASSLGAGGQDEQYF. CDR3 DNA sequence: TGTGCCAGCAGCTTAGGAGCGGGAGGTCAGGACGAGCAGTACTTC.

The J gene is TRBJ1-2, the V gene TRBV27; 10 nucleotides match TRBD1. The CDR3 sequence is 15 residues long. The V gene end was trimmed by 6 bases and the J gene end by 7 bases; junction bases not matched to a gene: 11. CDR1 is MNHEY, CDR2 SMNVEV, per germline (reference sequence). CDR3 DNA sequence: TGTGCCAGCAGACCTCCGACAGGGGGCGACTTTGGCTACACCTTC. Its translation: CASRPPTGGDFGYTF.